Shown below are 16 T cell receptor beta chains from a single sample sequenced in a study of blood T cells in healthy people across ages. It was with a sample-barcoded 5' primer and a J-beta primer mix that a second PCR of roughly 7 to 11 cycles was run. TCRdb independently ran MiXCR on the 5' RACE reads; one entry per CDR3 protein. The data contain approximately 880,000 distinct CDR3 sequences, around 49% of them singletons. The specimen was blood. These receptors all stem from a man aged 25-40 years in good health.

This chain uses TRBV28 with TRBJ2-7; no clear D. The CDR3 covers 13 residues. Germline CDR1 and CDR2: MDHEN and SYDVKM. The V gene lost 1 base and the J gene lost 1 base, with 5 bases spanning the gap. CDR3 region: CASSLSTSYEQYF. CDR3 in DNA: TGTGCCAGCAGTTTATCGACTTCCTACGAGCAGTACTTC. The full variable domain, with the rest looked up from reference TRBV28 and TRBJ2-7, is DVKVTQSSRYLVKRTGEKVFLECVQDMDHENMFWYRQDPGLGLRLIYFSYDVKMKEKGDIPEGYSVSREKKERFSLILESASTNQTSMYLCASSLSTSYEQYFGPGTRLTVT.

V gene TRBV7-2 combines with J gene TRBJ2-4, with 9 bases fitting TRBD2. This CDR3 spans 17 amino acids. In germline, CDR1 is SGHTA, CDR2 FQGNSA. V dropped 2 bases and J dropped 7; count of bases not matched to a gene: 12. The CDR3 sequence: CASSLRASGVTGNIQYF. The CDR3 DNA follows: TGTGCCAGCAGCTTAAGGGCTAGCGGGGTCACGGGGAACATTCAGTACTTC.

The chain links TRBV6-2 or TRBV6-3 to TRBJ1-4; D remains ambiguous. Germline CDR1 is MNHEY and CDR2 is SVGEGT. CDR3 length: 15 residues. V shed 5 bases and J shed 5 bases, with 15 bases lying between them. CDR3 bases: TGTGCCAGCAGTCCCTACGCAGCCACGAATGAAAAACTGTTTTTT. Its protein is CASSPYAATNEKLFF.

This chain joins TRBV2 and TRBJ1-1; D is unresolved. Per the germline V gene, CDR1 is SNHLY and CDR2 is FYNNEI. The CDR3 sequence is 14 residues long. V gave up 1 base and J gave up 2 bases, with 8 bases separating them. For the CDR3, the DNA is TGTGCCAGCAGTGAAGATCGGTTAAACACTGAAGCTTTCTTT. The encoded protein is CASSEDRLNTEAFF. Looking up the rest from reference TRBV2 and TRBJ1-1 gives the full variable domain: EPEVTQTPSHQVTQMGQEVILRCVPISNHLYFYWYRQILGQKVEFLVSFYNNEISEKSEIFDDQFSVERPDGSNFTLKIRSTKLEDSAMYFCASSEDRLNTEAFFGQGTRLTVV.

This clonotype has just a few counts. This chain uses TRBV9 with TRBJ2-6, with 7 bases aligning to TRBD1. Germline values: CDR1 SGDLS, CDR2 YYNGEE. CDR3 length equals 17 residues. After removal of 0 bases from V and 1 base from J, the junction contained 4 bases not matched to a gene. This chain's CDR3 is CASSVAAGGSGANVLTF. As DNA, the CDR3 is TGTGCCAGCAGCGTAGCGGCAGGGGGTTCTGGGGCCAACGTCCTGACTTTC.

Only a few counts were recorded for this clonotype. This sequence joins TRBV7-9 and TRBJ1-1; TRBD1 matches 7 bases. V trimming: 4 bases; J trimming: 4 bases; junction bases outside the gene matches: 6. This CDR3 spans 14 amino acids. Germline CDR1 SEHNR, CDR2 FQNEAQ (reference sequence). The CDR3 loop is CASSSGGHGTEAFF. The CDR3 region has the DNA TGTGCCAGCAGCTCAGGGGGGCATGGCACTGAAGCTTTCTTT.

V gene TRBV7-2 combines with J gene TRBJ2-2; D remains ambiguous. Germline V gene lookup returns CDR1 SGHTA and CDR2 FQGNSA. The germline V and J ends were trimmed by 2 bases and 6 bases, with 7 bases remaining between them. The CDR3 is 13 amino acids. CDR3 protein: CASSLIEPGELFF. In DNA form, the CDR3 reads TGTGCCAGCAGCTTAATAGAACCCGGGGAGCTGTTTTTT.

The chain joins TRBV5-1 to TRBJ2-3, with 10 bases lining up with TRBD2. This CDR3 spans 14 amino acids. Losses at the gene ends were 7 bases for V and 2 bases for J; bases not matched to a gene: 4. Looked up from germline, CDR1 is SGHRS and CDR2 is YFSETQ. The CDR3 spells CASASGGNTDTQYF. The CDR3 DNA sequence: TGCGCCAGCGCTAGCGGGGGAAACACAGATACGCAGTATTTT.

In the case of this clonotype: A much larger clonotype is one base distant, so this may be a read error. The V call is TRBV12-3 or TRBV12-4, the J call TRBJ2-1, with D possibly matching TRBD2 (5 bases). The CDR3 length is 14 residues. Deletions cut 1 base from V and 7 bases from J, with 11 bases between. CDR3 nucleotide sequence: TGTGCCAGCAGTTTAGGGAGGCAGTGGAATGAGCAGTTCTTC. As protein: CASSLGRQWNEQFF.

The CDR3 coding sequence is TGTGCCAGCAGCCTGATCCATGGGACAGGCGTTGAAGCTTTCTTT. This gives the protein CASSLIHGTGVEAFF. This chain connects TRBV14 to TRBJ1-1; 8 nucleotides agree with TRBD1. The CDR3 extends over 15 amino acids. V was clipped by 4 bases and J by 7 bases; unmatched bases: 11. The V gene's germline CDR1 is SGHDN and CDR2 FVKESK.

CDR3 residues: CASSSVRAESSYNEQFF. The CDR3 DNA reads as TGTGCCAGCAGCTCTGTTCGAGCGGAGAGCTCCTACAATGAGCAGTTCTTC. The V and J genes are TRBV28 and TRBJ2-1, with a possible D match to TRBD2 (5 bases). The CDR3 consists of 17 residues. The V gene lost 6 bases and the J gene lost 0 bases, with 18 bases spanning the gap. Germline CDR1 MDHEN, CDR2 SYDVKM.

This clonotype was counted a single time. V is TRBV29-1 and J is TRBJ2-3, with TRBD2 identical over 10 bases. Looked up from germline, CDR1 is SQVTM and CDR2 is ANQGSEA. The CDR3 extends over 16 amino acids. Germline trimming cut 1 base from V and 6 bases from J; bases unmatched to any gene: 10. The CDR3: CSVEGGASGGPDTQYF. The CDR3 DNA follows: TGCAGCGTTGAAGGGGGGGCTAGCGGGGGCCCGGATACGCAGTATTTT.

The V and J genes are TRBV20-1 and TRBJ2-5; D remains unclear. V lost 2 bases and J lost 11, with 21 bases in between. Germline V lookup: CDR1 DFQATT, CDR2 SNEGSKA (reference sequence). This CDR3 has 14 residues. CDR3 loop: CSARFLPRIPRQYF. The CDR3 DNA follows: TGCAGTGCTAGATTCCTTCCCCGAATCCCCAGGCAGTACTTC.

Here the CDR3 DNA reads TGCAGTGCTTTGGGACAGGGTGCAGATACGCAGTATTTT. Amino acids: CSALGQGADTQYF. The chain combines TRBV20-1 with TRBJ2-3; 9 nucleotides align to TRBD1. The germline CDR1 and CDR2 sequences are DFQATT and SNEGSKA (reference sequence). CDR3 size: 13 residues. V was clipped by 5 bases and J by 4 bases; unmatched bases: 4.

The CDR3 sequence is CSARDRGRTNNEQFF. Written as DNA, the CDR3 is TGCAGTGCTAGAGATAGGGGTCGGACCAACAATGAGCAGTTCTTC. The chain uses TRBV20-1 and TRBJ2-1; possible D gene TRBD1, 5 bases. V dropped 0 bases and J dropped 5 bases, with 14 bases sitting between them. CDR1 is DFQATT, CDR2 SNEGSKA, per germline (reference sequence). The CDR3 has 15 residues.

The chain couples TRBV18 to TRBJ1-1; possible D gene TRBD1, 6 bases. The CDR3 is 13 residues long. The germline V gene has CDR1 KGHSH and CDR2 LQKENI. V lost 8 bases and J 2 bases, leaving 12 bases between the germline ends. The CDR3 coding sequence is TGTGCCAGCAGGGCAGGGGAAAACACTGAAGCTTTCTTT. Amino acid sequence: CASRAGENTEAFF.